The sequence of this T cell receptor (beta chain) was determined in a study of T cells in Graves' hyperthyroidism and ophthalmopathy. Amplified regions were TCR beta CDR3 sequences from RNA transcripts. HTBI primers were used for first-round RT-PCR of the TCR CDR3. TCRdb processed the multiplex PCR reads anew with MiXCR; each CDR3 protein has one entry. The sample includes hundreds of thousands of distinct CDR3 sequences, about 43% of them seen just once. CDR1 KGHDR and CDR2 SFDVKD come from the germline V gene. Trimming took 9 bases from V and 9 from J; bases not matched to a gene: 7. CDR3 length: 14 amino acids.

The source material was peripheral blood or thyroid tissue (not recorded which). This receptor was identified in a woman aged 18-29 years with Graves' hyperthyroidism. The V call is TRBV24-1, the J call TRBJ1-6; 10 nucleotides align to TRBD1. CDR3 residues: CATRSGTGASPLHF. For the CDR3, the DNA is TGTGCCACCCGTTCCGGGACAGGGGCTTCACCCCTCCACTTT.